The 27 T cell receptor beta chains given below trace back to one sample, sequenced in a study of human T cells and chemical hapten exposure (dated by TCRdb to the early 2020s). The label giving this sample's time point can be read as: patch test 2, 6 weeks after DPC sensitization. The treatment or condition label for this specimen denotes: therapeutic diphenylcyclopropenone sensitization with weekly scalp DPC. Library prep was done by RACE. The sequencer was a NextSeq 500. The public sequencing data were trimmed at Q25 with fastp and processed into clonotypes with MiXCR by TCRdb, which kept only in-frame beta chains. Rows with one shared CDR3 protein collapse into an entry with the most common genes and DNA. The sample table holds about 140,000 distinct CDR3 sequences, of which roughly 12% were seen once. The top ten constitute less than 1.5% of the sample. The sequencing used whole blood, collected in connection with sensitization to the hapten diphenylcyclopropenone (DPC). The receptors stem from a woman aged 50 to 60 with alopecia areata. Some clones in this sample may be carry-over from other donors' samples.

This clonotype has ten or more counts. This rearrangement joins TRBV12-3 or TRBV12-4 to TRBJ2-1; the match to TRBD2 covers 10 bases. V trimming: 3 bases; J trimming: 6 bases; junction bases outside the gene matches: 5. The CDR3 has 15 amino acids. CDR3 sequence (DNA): TGTGCCAGCAGTTTTAGGACTAGCGGTACCAATGAGCAGTTCTTC. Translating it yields CASSFRTSGTNEQFF.

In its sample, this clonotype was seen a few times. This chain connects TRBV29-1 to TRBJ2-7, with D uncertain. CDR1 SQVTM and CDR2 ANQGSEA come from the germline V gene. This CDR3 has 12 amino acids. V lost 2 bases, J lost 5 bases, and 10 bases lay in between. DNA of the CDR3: TGCAGCGTTGAAAGGCAGTTAAACGAGCAGTACTTC. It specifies CSVERQLNEQYF.

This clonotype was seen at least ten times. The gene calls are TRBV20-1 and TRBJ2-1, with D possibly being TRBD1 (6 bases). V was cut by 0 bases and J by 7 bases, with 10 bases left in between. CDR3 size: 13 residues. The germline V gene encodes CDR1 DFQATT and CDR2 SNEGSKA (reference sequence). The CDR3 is CSARDRGLNEQFF. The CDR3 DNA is TGCAGTGCTAGAGACAGGGGCTTAAATGAGCAGTTCTTC.

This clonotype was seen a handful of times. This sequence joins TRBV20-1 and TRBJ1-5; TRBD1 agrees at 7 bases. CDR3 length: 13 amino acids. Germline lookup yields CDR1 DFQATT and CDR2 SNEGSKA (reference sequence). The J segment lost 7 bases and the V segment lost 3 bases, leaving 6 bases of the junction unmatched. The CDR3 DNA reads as TGCAGTGCTAGTACGACAGGGAGGCAGCCCCAGCATTTT. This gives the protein CSASTTGRQPQHF.

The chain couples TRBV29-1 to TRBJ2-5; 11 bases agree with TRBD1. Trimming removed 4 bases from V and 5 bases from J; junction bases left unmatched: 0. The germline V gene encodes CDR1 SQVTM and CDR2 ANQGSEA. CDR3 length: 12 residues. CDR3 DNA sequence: TGCAGCGTTGGGGACAGGGGGGAGACCCAGTACTTC. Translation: CSVGDRGETQYF.

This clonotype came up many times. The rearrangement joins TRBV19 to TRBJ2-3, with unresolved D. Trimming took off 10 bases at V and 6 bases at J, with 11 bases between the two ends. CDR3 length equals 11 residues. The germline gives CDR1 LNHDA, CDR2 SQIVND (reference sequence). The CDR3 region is CATLVGDTQYF. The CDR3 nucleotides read TGTGCCACCCTCGTAGGGGATACGCAGTATTTT.

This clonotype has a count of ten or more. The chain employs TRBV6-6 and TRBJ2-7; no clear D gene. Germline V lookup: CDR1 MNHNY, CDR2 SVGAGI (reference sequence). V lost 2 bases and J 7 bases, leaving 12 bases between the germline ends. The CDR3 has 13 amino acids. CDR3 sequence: CASSYPEAREQYF. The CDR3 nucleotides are TGTGCCAGCAGTTACCCCGAAGCACGGGAGCAGTACTTC.

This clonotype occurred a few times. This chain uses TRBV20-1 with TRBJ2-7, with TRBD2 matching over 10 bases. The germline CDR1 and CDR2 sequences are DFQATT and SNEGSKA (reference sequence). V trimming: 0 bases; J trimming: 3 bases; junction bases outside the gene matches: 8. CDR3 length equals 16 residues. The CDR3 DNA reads TGCAGTGCTAGAGATAGGCTAGCGGGAGAAAACTACGAGCAGTACTTC. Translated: CSARDRLAGENYEQYF.

The CDR3 DNA is TGTGCCAGCAGCTTTAACCTACAAGAGACCCAGTACTTC. This codes for CASSFNLQETQYF. V and J are TRBV7-2 and TRBJ2-5, with D unresolved. The CDR3 loop spans 13 amino acids. Per the germline V gene, CDR1 is SGHTA and CDR2 is FQGNSA. V was clipped by 3 bases and J by 2 bases, with 7 bases between them. Based on the CDR3 plus reference TRBV7-2 and TRBJ2-5, the full variable domain is GAGVSQSPSNKVTEKGKDVELRCDPISGHTALYWYRQSLGQGLEFLIYFQGNSAPDKSGLPSDRFSAERTGGSVSTLTIQRTQQEDSAVYLCASSFNLQETQYFGPGTRLLVL.

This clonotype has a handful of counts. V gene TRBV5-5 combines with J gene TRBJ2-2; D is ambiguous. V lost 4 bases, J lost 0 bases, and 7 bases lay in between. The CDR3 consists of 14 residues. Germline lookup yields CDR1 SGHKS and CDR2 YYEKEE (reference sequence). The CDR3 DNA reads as TGTGCCAGCAGCCCTGTGCCGAACACCGGGGAGCTGTTTTTT. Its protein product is CASSPVPNTGELFF.

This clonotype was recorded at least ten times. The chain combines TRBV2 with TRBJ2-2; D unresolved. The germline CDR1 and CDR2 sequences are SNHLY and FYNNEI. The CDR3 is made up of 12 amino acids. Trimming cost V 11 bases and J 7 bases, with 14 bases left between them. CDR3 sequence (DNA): TGTGCCTCCCGAAGAAGCCGCGGGGAGCTGTTTTTT. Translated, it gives CASRRSRGELFF.

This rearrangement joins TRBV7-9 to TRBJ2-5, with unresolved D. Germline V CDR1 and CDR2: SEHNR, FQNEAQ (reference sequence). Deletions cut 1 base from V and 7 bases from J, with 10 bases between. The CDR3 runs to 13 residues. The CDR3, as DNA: TGTGCCAGCAGCTTAGGTACCCTTGGGACCCAGTACTTC. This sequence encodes CASSLGTLGTQYF.

CDR3 coding DNA: TGTGCCAGCTCACCAGACAGGGGTAGCGCCGAGCAGTACTTC. Its translation is CASSPDRGSAEQYF. The J gene is TRBJ2-7, the V gene TRBV18; 8 bases map to TRBD1. The trim removed 2 bases at V and 6 bases at J, leaving 6 bases unmatched. CDR3 length: 14 amino acids. Germline CDR1 is KGHSH and CDR2 is LQKENI.

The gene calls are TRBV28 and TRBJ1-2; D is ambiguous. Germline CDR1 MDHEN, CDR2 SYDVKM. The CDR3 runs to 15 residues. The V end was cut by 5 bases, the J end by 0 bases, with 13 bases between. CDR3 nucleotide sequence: TGTGCCAGCAGTCTTCCCTGGGTGGCTAACTATGGCTACACCTTC. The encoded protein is CASSLPWVANYGYTF.

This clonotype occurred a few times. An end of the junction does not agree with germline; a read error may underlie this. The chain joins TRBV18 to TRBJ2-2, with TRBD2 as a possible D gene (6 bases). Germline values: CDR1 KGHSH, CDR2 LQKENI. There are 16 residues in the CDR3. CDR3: CASSRTRLGNTGEMFF. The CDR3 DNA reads TGTGCCAGCTCACGCACCAGACTAGGGAACACCGGGGAGATGTTTTTT.

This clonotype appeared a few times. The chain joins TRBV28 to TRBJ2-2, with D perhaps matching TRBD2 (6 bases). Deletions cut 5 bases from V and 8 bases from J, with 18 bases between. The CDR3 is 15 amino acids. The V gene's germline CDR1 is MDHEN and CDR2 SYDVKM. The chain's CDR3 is CASSLGGSGVGELFF. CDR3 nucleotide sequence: TGTGCCAGCAGTCTGGGAGGTAGCGGCGTAGGGGAGCTGTTTTTT.

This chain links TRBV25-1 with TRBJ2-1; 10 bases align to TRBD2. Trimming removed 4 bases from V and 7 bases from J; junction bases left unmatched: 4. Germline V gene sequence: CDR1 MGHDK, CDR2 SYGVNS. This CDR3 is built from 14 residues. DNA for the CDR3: TGTGCCAGCAGTGGACTAGCGGGCGCAAATGAGCAGTTCTTC. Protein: CASSGLAGANEQFF.

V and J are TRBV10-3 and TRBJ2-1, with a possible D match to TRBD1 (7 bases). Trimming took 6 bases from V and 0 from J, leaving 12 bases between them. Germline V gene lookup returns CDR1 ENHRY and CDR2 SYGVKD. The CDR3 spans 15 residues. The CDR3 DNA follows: TGTGCCATCAGGAGACAGGGACTCTCCTACAATGAGCAGTTCTTC. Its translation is CAIRRQGLSYNEQFF.

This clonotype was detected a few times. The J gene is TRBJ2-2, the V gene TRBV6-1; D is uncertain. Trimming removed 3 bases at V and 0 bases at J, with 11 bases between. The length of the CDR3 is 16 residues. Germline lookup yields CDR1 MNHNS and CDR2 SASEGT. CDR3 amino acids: CASSDQPNANTGELFF. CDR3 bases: TGTGCCAGCAGTGATCAACCTAACGCGAACACCGGGGAGCTGTTTTTT.

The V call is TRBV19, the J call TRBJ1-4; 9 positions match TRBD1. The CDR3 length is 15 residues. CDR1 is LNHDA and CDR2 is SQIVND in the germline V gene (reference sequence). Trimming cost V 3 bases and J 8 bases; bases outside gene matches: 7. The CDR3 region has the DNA TGTGCCAGTAGTATTGGGACAGGGTGGGACGAAAAACTGTTTTTT. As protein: CASSIGTGWDEKLFF.

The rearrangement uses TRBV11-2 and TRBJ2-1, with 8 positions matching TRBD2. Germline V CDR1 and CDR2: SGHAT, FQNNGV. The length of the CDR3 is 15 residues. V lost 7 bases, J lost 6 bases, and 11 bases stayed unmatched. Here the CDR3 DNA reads TGTGCCAGCACCGTTAGCGGGACGTCCCGCAATGAGCAGTTCTTC. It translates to CASTVSGTSRNEQFF.

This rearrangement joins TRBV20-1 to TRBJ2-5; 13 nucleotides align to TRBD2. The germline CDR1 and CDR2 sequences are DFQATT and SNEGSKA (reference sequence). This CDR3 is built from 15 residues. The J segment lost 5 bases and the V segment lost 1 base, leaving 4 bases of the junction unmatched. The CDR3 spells CSARAGTSGMETQYF. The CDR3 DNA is TGCAGTGCTAGAGCCGGGACTAGCGGGATGGAGACCCAGTACTTC.

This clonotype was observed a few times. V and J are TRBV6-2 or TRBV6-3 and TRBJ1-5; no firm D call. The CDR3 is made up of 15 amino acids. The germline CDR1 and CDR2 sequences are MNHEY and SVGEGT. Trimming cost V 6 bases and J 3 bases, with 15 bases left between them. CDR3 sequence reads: CASRLLSGVNQPQHF. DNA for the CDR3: TGTGCCAGCAGATTACTCTCCGGGGTCAATCAGCCCCAGCATTTT.

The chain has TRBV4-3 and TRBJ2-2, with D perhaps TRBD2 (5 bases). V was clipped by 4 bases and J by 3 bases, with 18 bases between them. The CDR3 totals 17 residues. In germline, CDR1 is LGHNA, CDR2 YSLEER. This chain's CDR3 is CASSPGWAAMDTGELFF. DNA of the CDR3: TGCGCCAGCAGCCCGGGATGGGCGGCGATGGACACCGGGGAGCTGTTTTTT.

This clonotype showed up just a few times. CDR3 residues: CASSYSLDRLRETQYF. The CDR3 DNA follows: TGTGCCAGCAGTTACTCACTGGACAGGCTCCGGGAGACCCAGTACTTC. The chain joins TRBV6-5 to TRBJ2-5, with 7 bases lining up with TRBD1. The V gene end was trimmed by 0 bases and the J gene end by 5 bases; junction bases not matched to a gene: 9. CDR3 length: 16 amino acids. CDR1 is MNHEY, CDR2 SVGAGI, per germline.

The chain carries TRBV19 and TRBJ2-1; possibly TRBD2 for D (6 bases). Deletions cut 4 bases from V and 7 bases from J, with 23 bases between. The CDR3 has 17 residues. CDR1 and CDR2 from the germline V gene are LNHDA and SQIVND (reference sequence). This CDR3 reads CASSTPLAERRRNEQFF. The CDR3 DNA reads TGTGCCAGTAGTACCCCCTTAGCGGAAAGGAGAAGAAATGAGCAGTTCTTC.

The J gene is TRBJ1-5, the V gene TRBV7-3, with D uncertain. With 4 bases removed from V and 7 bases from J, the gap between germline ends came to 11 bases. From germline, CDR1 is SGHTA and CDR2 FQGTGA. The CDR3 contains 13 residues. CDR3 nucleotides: TGTGCCAGCAGCTCAGCCCCGGACCAGCCCCAGCATTTT. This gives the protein CASSSAPDQPQHF.